A single sample gave rise to the 31 T cell receptor beta chains below, sequenced in a study of T cell responses to AZD1222 COVID-19 vaccine. Only in-frame clones appear in the TCRdb table, and some are missing; sequencing was by immunoSEQ multiplex PCR. The sample lists around 160,000 clones; 80% to 90% were seen once. The starting material was peripheral blood, obtained on day 0 of AZD1222 vaccination. All receptors come from an adult in good health.

The rearrangement uses TRBV7-9 and TRBJ1-2; 7 nucleotides align to TRBD1. With 5 bases clipped from V and 2 bases from J, the junction kept 11 bases outside the gene matches. Germline loops: CDR1 SEHNR, CDR2 FQNEAQ (reference sequence). The CDR3 runs 16 residues. The chain's CDR3 is CASSPRRDRDNYGYTF. In nucleotides, the CDR3 is TGTGCCAGCAGCCCCCGCCGAGACAGGGACAACTATGGCTACACCTTC.

V is TRBV14 and J is TRBJ2-7, with D tentatively TRBD1 (5 bases). Trimming took 7 bases from V and 9 from J, leaving 22 bases between them. Germline CDR1 and CDR2: SGHDN and FVKESK. This CDR3 is built from 14 residues. CDR3 coding DNA: TGTGCCAGCACCTCATCAGCGCAGGGAAGAAGGCAGTACTTC. Its translation is CASTSSAQGRRQYF.

The rearrangement uses TRBV3-1 (or the pseudogene TRBV3-2) and TRBJ2-7, with D hard to call. V gave up 1 base and J gave up 3 bases, with 13 bases separating them. The CDR3 contains 15 residues. CDR1 is LGHDT, CDR2 YNNKEL, per germline (reference sequence). As DNA, the CDR3 is TGTGCCAGCAGCCAAGTTGCTTCGCTTTACTACGAGCAGTACTTC. It codes for CASSQVASLYYEQYF.

J is TRBJ1-2 and V is TRBV7-2, with unresolved D. Germline CDR1 is SGHTA and CDR2 is FQGNSA. V lost 1 base and J 7 bases, leaving 22 bases between the germline ends. The CDR3 covers 17 residues. The CDR3 here is CASSLEAAGTSSGGYTF. The CDR3 bases are TGTGCCAGCAGCTTAGAGGCGGCAGGAACCTCGAGCGGTGGCTACACCTTC.

The chain recombines TRBV4-3 with TRBJ2-7; D gene uncertain. The CDR3 extends over 15 amino acids. Germline V gives CDR1 LGHNA, CDR2 YSLEER. Trimming left V 4 bases short and J 6 bases short, with 19 bases between. CDR3 region: CASSPEASGESEQYF. Written as DNA, the CDR3 is TGCGCCAGCAGCCCGGAAGCATCGGGTGAGTCCGAGCAGTACTTC.

V gene TRBV2 combines with J gene TRBJ1-1; 7 bases map to TRBD1. CDR1 is SNHLY, CDR2 FYNNEI, per germline. V was clipped by 7 bases and J by 1 base; unmatched bases: 6. The CDR3 has 14 residues. The CDR3 loop reads CASTEQGRNTEAFF. The CDR3 DNA follows: TGTGCCAGCACCGAACAGGGGCGGAACACTGAAGCTTTCTTT.

This clone was observed a few times. In the same sample, other DNA sequences code for this CDR3. The genes are TRBV10-3 and TRBJ2-7; D gene uncertain. Germline lookup yields CDR1 ENHRY and CDR2 SYGVKD. Trimming removed 2 bases from V and 3 bases from J, with 5 bases in between. This CDR3 contains 12 residues. The DNA of the CDR3 is TGTGCCATCAGTGAGCTGAGCTACGAGCAGTACTTC. This codes for CAISELSYEQYF.

The chain uses TRBV11-2 and TRBJ2-7; D assignment may be TRBD1 or TRBD2 (5 bases each). Trimming pared 5 bases from V and 4 bases from J, leaving 15 bases between. The germline gives CDR1 SGHAT, CDR2 FQNNGV. The CDR3 loop spans 14 amino acids. The DNA of the CDR3 is TGTGCCAGCAGCCCCATCCGGGGCAGATACGAGCAGTACTTC. Its protein is CASSPIRGRYEQYF. Full variable domain (outside the CDR3, taken from reference TRBV11-2 and TRBJ2-7): EAGVAQSPRYKIIEKRQSVAFWCNPISGHATLYWYQQILGQGPKLLIQFQNNGVVDDSQLPKDRFSAERLKGVDSTLKIQPAKLEDSAVYLCASSPIRGRYEQYFGPGTRLTVT.

The chain couples TRBV7-2 to TRBJ2-1; 11 bases align to TRBD2. Trimming took 5 bases from V and 4 from J; bases not matched to a gene: 7. Germline CDR1 SGHTA, CDR2 FQGNSA. The length of the CDR3 is 16 residues. The CDR3 DNA sequence: TGTGCCAGCAGCCTTCAAGGACTAGCGGGTTACAATGAGCAGTTCTTC. As protein: CASSLQGLAGYNEQFF.

The gene calls are TRBV6-1 and TRBJ1-1; D perhaps matches TRBD1 (6 bases). V gave up 3 bases and J gave up 5 bases, with 13 bases separating them. This CDR3 has 14 amino acids. Germline CDR1 is MNHNS and CDR2 is SASEGT. As DNA, the CDR3 is TGTGCCAGCAGTGACCGGGGGCTAACAACTGAAGCTTTCTTT. It specifies CASSDRGLTTEAFF.

The chain carries TRBV28 and TRBJ1-3; perhaps TRBD1 as D (5 bases). Germline V gene lookup returns CDR1 MDHEN and CDR2 SYDVKM. The CDR3 has 15 residues. Trimming shortened V by 6 bases and J by 0 bases, and 12 bases separated the two germline ends. Here the CDR3 DNA reads TGTGCCAGCAGCTCCCCAGGGTCCTCTGGAAACACCATATATTTT. This translates into CASSSPGSSGNTIYF.

J is TRBJ1-5 and V is TRBV7-9; the match to TRBD1 covers 10 bases. J gave up 4 bases and V 2 bases, and 8 bases lay outside the gene matches. The CDR3 spans 17 residues. Per germline, CDR1 SEHNR and CDR2 FQNEAQ (reference sequence). The CDR3 DNA is TGTGCCAGCAGCTTATCCTCGGGACAGGGGAGTAATCAGCCCCAGCATTTT. The encoded protein is CASSLSSGQGSNQPQHF.

The chain joins TRBV11-2 to TRBJ2-5, with 9 bases lining up with TRBD2. The CDR3 runs 14 residues. V was clipped by 5 bases and J by 5 bases; unmatched bases: 6. Per the germline V gene, CDR1 is SGHAT and CDR2 is FQNNGV. CDR3 protein: CASSAGLARETQYF. CDR3 sequence (DNA): TGTGCCAGCAGCGCAGGACTAGCGAGGGAGACCCAGTACTTC.

The CDR3 DNA sequence: TGTGCCAGCAGTCCGGGCCGGAGGAGGACTTATAATTCACCCCTCCACTTT. It codes for CASSPGRRRTYNSPLHF. V usage is TRBV28 and J usage is TRBJ1-6, with D unclear. Germline lookup yields CDR1 MDHEN and CDR2 SYDVKM. This CDR3 is 17 amino acids long. Trimming removed 5 bases at V and 4 bases at J, with 18 bases between.

The chain carries TRBV9 and TRBJ2-7; D unclear. Germline CDR1 SGDLS, CDR2 YYNGEE. CDR3 size: 12 residues. V lost 4 bases, J lost 5 bases, and 10 bases lay in between. The CDR3 sequence: CASSPQGNEQYF. CDR3 bases: TGTGCCAGCAGCCCGCAAGGGAACGAGCAGTACTTC.

The genes are TRBV10-3 and TRBJ1-2; no reliable D call. The CDR3 runs 16 residues. Germline loops: CDR1 ENHRY, CDR2 SYGVKD. The germline V and J ends were trimmed by 0 bases and 1 base, with 12 bases remaining between them. The CDR3 coding sequence is TGTGCCATCAGTGAGTCGTCGGTTACCCTTAACTATGGCTACACCTTC. Its translation is CAISESSVTLNYGYTF.

The chain has TRBV19 and TRBJ1-2; 7 bases are shared with TRBD1. The germline V gene encodes CDR1 LNHDA and CDR2 SQIVND (reference sequence). V was pared by 8 bases and J by 4 bases, with 13 bases of the junction left unmatched. This CDR3 region has 15 residues. The CDR3 protein is CASQSGTATFYGYTF. The CDR3 coding sequence is TGTGCCAGTCAATCCGGGACAGCAACTTTCTATGGCTACACCTTC.

The chain joins TRBV6-6 to TRBJ1-5; D may be TRBD1 (5 bases). Looked up from germline, CDR1 is MNHNY and CDR2 is SVGAGI (reference sequence). The V and J ends lost 5 bases and 0 bases respectively, with 8 bases between them. CDR3 length: 14 residues. The CDR3 nucleotides are TGTGCCAGCAGTCAGGACAATAGCAATCAGCCCCAGCATTTT. As protein: CASSQDNSNQPQHF.

This chain links TRBV6-5 with TRBJ1-1; a possible D gene is TRBD1 (5 bases). The CDR3 spans 13 residues. Germline values: CDR1 MNHEY, CDR2 SVGAGI. V lost 6 bases, J lost 0 bases, and 8 bases lay in between. This CDR3 is CASSQGMNTEAFF. DNA of the CDR3: TGTGCCAGCAGCCAGGGCATGAACACTGAAGCTTTCTTT.

The V and J genes are TRBV4-1 and TRBJ1-3, with D maybe TRBD1 (5 bases). Germline CDR1 MGHRA, CDR2 YSYEKL. The CDR3 has 15 amino acids. V lost 1 base to trimming and J lost 0 bases, with 7 bases between them. CDR3 in DNA: TGCGCCAGCAGCCAAGGCGGGGGCTCTGGAAACACCATATATTTT. It is translated as CASSQGGGSGNTIYF.

V usage is TRBV5-1 and J usage is TRBJ2-5; 8 nucleotides line up with TRBD2. V lost 4 bases to trimming and J lost 4 bases; unmatched junction nucleotides: 9. Germline V lookup: CDR1 SGHRS, CDR2 YFSETQ. The CDR3 covers 15 residues. The CDR3 region is CASSISGTRGETQYF. The CDR3 DNA follows: TGCGCCAGCAGCATTAGCGGGACTCGGGGAGAGACCCAGTACTTC.

The chain combines TRBV9 with TRBJ1-6; D not resolved. Germline V gene lookup returns CDR1 SGDLS and CDR2 YYNGEE. There are 16 residues in the CDR3. V was pared by 5 bases and J by 7 bases, with 19 bases between. In DNA, the CDR3 is TGTGCCAGCAGTCTCGCACCGGGAGCGGGGAATTCACCCCTCCACTTT. Translation gives CASSLAPGAGNSPLHF.

The chain links TRBV5-4 to TRBJ1-6; possible D gene TRBD1, 5 bases. The CDR3 extends over 13 amino acids. The V end was cut by 0 bases, the J end by 14 bases, with 12 bases between. Germline V gene lookup returns CDR1 SGHNT and CDR2 YYREEE (reference sequence). The CDR3, as DNA: TGTGCCAGCAGCTTGGGGGGCCTCTCGGCCCTCCACTTT. As protein: CASSLGGLSALHF.

The chain joins TRBV28 to TRBJ1-1; tentatively, D is TRBD1 (5 bases). This CDR3 has 14 residues. V gave up 3 bases and J gave up 6 bases, with 14 bases separating them. Germline CDR1 and CDR2: MDHEN and SYDVKM. Here the CDR3 reads CASSLGQGGSEAFF. The CDR3 region has the DNA TGTGCCAGCAGTTTGGGGCAGGGAGGGTCTGAAGCTTTCTTT.

This clone was counted between two and nine times. The chain joins TRBV4-2 to TRBJ1-2; 8 nucleotides agree with TRBD1. Trimming at V came to 0 bases and at J to 5 bases, leaving 5 bases not matched to a gene. CDR1 and CDR2 (germline): LGHNA, YNFKEQ. The CDR3 loop spans 15 amino acids. The CDR3 reads CASSQDGQGRYGYTF. The CDR3 bases are TGTGCCAGCAGCCAAGACGGACAGGGTCGGTATGGCTACACCTTC.

V is TRBV18 and J is TRBJ1-5; D possibly corresponds to TRBD1 (5 bases). Trimming removed 8 bases at V and 4 bases at J, with 12 bases between. The CDR3 totals 13 residues. Germline V gene data show CDR1 as KGHSH and CDR2 as LQKENI. The CDR3 sequence is CASADSSNQPQHF. The CDR3 DNA sequence: TGTGCCAGCGCTGACAGTTCTAATCAGCCCCAGCATTTT.

This clone has more than one count but fewer than ten. This rearrangement joins TRBV27 to TRBJ1-3, with unresolved D. Germline lookup yields CDR1 MNHEY and CDR2 SMNVEV (reference sequence). Deletions cut 8 bases from V and 2 bases from J, with 16 bases between. The CDR3 loop spans 15 amino acids. In nucleotides, the CDR3 is TGTGCCAGCCTCTTGTGGGAAGACGCTGGAAACACCATATATTTT. This codes for CASLLWEDAGNTIYF.

This chain uses TRBV11-3 with TRBJ1-2, with a tentative D call TRBD1 (5 bases). The V and J ends lost 0 bases and 10 bases respectively, with 15 bases between them. Germline V gives CDR1 SGHNT, CDR2 YENEEA. The CDR3 is 14 amino acids. CDR3: CASSLDPTGVDYTF. CDR3 in DNA: TGTGCCAGCAGCTTAGATCCCACGGGGGTTGACTACACCTTC.

V gene TRBV2 combines with J gene TRBJ1-5; D unresolved. Trimming left V 4 bases short and J 7 bases short, with 11 bases between. The V gene's germline CDR1 is SNHLY and CDR2 FYNNEI. The length of the CDR3 is 13 residues. The CDR3, as DNA: TGTGCCAGCAGTGGAGGGTCTTGGCAGCCCCAGCATTTT. Protein product: CASSGGSWQPQHF.

The V call is TRBV30, the J call TRBJ1-5; D is undetermined. Per the germline V gene, CDR1 is GTSNPN and CDR2 is SVGIG (reference sequence). This CDR3 region has 14 residues. The V and J ends lost 5 bases and 0 bases respectively, with 11 bases between them. The CDR3 bases are TGTGCCTGGGCCAATACTAATAGCAATCAGCCCCAGCATTTT. Its protein product is CAWANTNSNQPQHF.

CDR3: CASSTLGRGYGYTF. As DNA, the CDR3 is TGTGCCAGCAGTACCTTGGGCAGGGGATATGGCTACACCTTC. V gene TRBV28 combines with J gene TRBJ1-2; a possible D gene is TRBD1 (6 bases). Germline assignment: CDR1 MDHEN and CDR2 SYDVKM. Deletions cut 5 bases from V and 5 bases from J, with 15 bases between. CDR3 length: 14 residues.